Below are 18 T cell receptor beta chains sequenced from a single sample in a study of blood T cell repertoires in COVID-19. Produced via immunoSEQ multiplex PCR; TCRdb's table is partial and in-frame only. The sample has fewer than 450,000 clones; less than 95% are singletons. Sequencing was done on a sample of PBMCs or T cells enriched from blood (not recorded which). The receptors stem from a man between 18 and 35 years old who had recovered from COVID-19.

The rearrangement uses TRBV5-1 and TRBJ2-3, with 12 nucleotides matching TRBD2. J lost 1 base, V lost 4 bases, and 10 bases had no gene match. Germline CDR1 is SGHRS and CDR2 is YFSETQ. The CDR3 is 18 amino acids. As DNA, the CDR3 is TGCGCCAGCAGCGCGGGACTAGCGGGTACGGGGGGCACAGATACGCAGTATTTT. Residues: CASSAGLAGTGGTDTQYF.

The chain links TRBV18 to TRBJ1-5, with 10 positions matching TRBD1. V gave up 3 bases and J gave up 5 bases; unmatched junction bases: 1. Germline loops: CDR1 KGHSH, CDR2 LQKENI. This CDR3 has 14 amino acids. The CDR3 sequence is CASSPGQGYQPQHF. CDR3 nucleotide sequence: TGTGCCAGCTCACCGGGACAGGGGTATCAGCCCCAGCATTTT.

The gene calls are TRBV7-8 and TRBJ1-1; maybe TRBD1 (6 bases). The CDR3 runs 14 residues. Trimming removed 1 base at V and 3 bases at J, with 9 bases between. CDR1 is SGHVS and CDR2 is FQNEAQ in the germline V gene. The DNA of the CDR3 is TGTGCCAGCAGCTTAGAAGGGGGGGACACTGAAGCTTTCTTT. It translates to CASSLEGGDTEAFF.

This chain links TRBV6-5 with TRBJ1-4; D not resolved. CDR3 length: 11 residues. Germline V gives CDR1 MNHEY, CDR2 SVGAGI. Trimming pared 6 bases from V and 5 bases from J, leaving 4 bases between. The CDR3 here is CASRENEKLFF. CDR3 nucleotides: TGTGCCAGCAGAGAGAATGAAAAACTGTTTTTT.

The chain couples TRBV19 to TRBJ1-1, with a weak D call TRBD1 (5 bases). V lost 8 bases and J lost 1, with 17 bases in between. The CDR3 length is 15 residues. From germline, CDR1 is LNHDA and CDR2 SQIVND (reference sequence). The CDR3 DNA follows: TGTGCCAGTCTCCCCCCACAGGAGCCGAACACTGAAGCTTTCTTT. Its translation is CASLPPQEPNTEAFF.

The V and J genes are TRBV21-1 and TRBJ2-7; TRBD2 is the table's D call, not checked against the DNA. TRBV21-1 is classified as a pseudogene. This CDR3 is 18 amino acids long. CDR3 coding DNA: TGTGCCAGCAGCAAGGCCTCCAAGAAGGTTTGCGGGTCCTACGAGCAGTACTTC. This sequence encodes CASSKASKKVCGSYEQYF.

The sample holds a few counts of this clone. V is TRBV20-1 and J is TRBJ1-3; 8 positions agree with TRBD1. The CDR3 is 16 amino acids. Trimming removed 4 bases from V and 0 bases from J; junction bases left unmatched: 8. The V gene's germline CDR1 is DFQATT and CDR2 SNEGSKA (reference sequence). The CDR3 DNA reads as TGCAGTGCTATTGACAGGGGAGGGGTCTCTGGAAACACCATATATTTT. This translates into CSAIDRGGVSGNTIYF.

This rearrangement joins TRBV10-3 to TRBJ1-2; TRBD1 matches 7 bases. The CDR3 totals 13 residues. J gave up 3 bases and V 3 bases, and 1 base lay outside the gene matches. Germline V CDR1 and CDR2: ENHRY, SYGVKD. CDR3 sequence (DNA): TGTGCCATCAGTGAAGGGACAGACTATGGCTACACCTTC. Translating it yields CAISEGTDYGYTF.

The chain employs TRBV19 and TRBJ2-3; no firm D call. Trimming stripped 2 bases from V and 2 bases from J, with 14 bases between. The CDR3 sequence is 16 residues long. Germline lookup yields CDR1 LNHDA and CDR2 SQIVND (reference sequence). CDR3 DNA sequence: TGTGCCAGTAGTATAACCCCCTGGCCCCCCACAGATACGCAGTATTTT. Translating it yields CASSITPWPPTDTQYF. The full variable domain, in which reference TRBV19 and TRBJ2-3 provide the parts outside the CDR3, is DGGITQSPKYLFRKEGQNVTLSCEQNLNHDAMYWYRQDPGQGLRLIYYSQIVNDFQKGDIAEGYSVSREKKESFPLTVTSAQKNPTAFYLCASSITPWPPTDTQYFGPGTRLTVL.

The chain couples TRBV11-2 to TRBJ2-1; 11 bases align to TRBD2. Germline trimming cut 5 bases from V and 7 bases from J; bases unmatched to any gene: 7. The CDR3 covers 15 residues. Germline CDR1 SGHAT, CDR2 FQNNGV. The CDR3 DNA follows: TGTGCCAGCAGCCTTAGCGGGGGGGCCGGGAATGAGCAGTTCTTC. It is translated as CASSLSGGAGNEQFF.

CDR3: CASSYEGQGDTEAFF. The CDR3 DNA is TGCGCCAGCAGCTACGAAGGACAGGGGGACACTGAAGCTTTCTTT. This rearrangement joins TRBV5-1 to TRBJ1-1; 10 bases map to TRBD1. Germline CDR1 is SGHRS and CDR2 is YFSETQ. The J segment lost 3 bases and the V segment lost 3 bases, leaving 5 bases of the junction unmatched. The CDR3 runs 15 residues.

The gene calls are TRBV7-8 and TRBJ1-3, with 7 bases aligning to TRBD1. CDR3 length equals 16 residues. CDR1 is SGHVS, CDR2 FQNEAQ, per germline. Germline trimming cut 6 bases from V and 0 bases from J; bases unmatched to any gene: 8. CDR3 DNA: TGTGCCAGCAGTTACCGGGACAGAGCCTCTGGAAACACCATATATTTT. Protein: CASSYRDRASGNTIYF.

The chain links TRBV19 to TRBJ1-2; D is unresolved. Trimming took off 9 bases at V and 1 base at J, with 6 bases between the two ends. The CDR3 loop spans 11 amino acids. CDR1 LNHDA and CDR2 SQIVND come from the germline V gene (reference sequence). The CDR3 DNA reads TGTGCCAGCCACAGTAACTATGGCTACACCTTC. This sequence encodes CASHSNYGYTF. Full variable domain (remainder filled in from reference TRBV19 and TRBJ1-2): DGGITQSPKYLFRKEGQNVTLSCEQNLNHDAMYWYRQDPGQGLRLIYYSQIVNDFQKGDIAEGYSVSREKKESFPLTVTSAQKNPTAFYLCASHSNYGYTFGSGTRLTVV.

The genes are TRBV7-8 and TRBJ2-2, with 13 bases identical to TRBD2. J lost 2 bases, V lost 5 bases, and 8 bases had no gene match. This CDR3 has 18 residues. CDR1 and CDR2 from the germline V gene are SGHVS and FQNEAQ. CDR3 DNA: TGTGCCAGCAGCCCCTCCGGGACTAGCGGGACAAACACCGGGGAGCTGTTTTTT. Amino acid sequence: CASSPSGTSGTNTGELFF.

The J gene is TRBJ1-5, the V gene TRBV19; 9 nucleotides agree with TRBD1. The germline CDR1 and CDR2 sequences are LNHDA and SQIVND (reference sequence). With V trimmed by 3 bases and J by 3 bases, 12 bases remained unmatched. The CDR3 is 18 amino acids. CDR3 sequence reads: CASSIPPAGQGYNQPQHF. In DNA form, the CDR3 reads TGTGCCAGTAGTATCCCCCCGGCGGGACAGGGATACAATCAGCCCCAGCATTTT. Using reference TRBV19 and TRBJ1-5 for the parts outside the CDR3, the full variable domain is DGGITQSPKYLFRKEGQNVTLSCEQNLNHDAMYWYRQDPGQGLRLIYYSQIVNDFQKGDIAEGYSVSREKKESFPLTVTSAQKNPTAFYLCASSIPPAGQGYNQPQHFGDGTRLSIL.

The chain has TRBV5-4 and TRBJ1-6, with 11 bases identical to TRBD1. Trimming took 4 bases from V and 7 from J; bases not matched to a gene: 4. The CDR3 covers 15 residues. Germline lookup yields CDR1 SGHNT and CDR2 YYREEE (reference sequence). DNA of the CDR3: TGTGCCAGCAGCCGAGGACAGGGGGCGAATTCACCCCTCCACTTT. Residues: CASSRGQGANSPLHF.

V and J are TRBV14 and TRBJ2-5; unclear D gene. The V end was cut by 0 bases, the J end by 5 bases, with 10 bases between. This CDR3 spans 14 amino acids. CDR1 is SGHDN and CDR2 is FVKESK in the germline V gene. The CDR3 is CASSQDWLQETQYF. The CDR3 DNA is TGTGCCAGCAGCCAAGATTGGCTTCAGGAGACCCAGTACTTC.

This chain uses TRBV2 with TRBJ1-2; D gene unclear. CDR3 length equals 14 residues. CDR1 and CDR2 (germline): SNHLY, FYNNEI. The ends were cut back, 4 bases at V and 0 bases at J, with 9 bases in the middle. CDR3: CASSVLETNYGYTF. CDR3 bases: TGTGCCAGCAGTGTGCTTGAGACTAACTATGGCTACACCTTC.